The 8 T cell receptor beta chains below were found in one sample sequenced in a study of PD-1 blockade in classical Hodgkin lymphoma. The time point: newly diagnosed, previously untreated cHL patient sample. Thawed PBMCs were the source of CD4+ T cells, purified by magnetic negative selection. The method was immunoSEQ multiplex PCR; TCRdb's version includes in-frame clones alone and lacks a portion of them. In the table there are some 16,000 clones, approximately 92% of which are singletons. Source material: CD4+ T cells from blood. These receptors were collected from a human donor with classical Hodgkin lymphoma.

The chain combines TRBV2 with TRBJ2-1; no definite D call. Trimming stripped 4 bases from V and 8 bases from J, with 12 bases between. Germline values: CDR1 SNHLY, CDR2 FYNNEI. This CDR3 is 13 amino acids long. CDR3: CASSGLRQDEQFF. The CDR3, as DNA: TGTGCCAGCAGTGGGCTCCGACAAGATGAGCAGTTCTTC. Full variable domain (missing parts from reference TRBV2 and TRBJ2-1): EPEVTQTPSHQVTQMGQEVILRCVPISNHLYFYWYRQILGQKVEFLVSFYNNEISEKSEIFDDQFSVERPDGSNFTLKIRSTKLEDSAMYFCASSGLRQDEQFFGPGTRLTVL.

The chain has TRBV7-8 and TRBJ2-6; D gene uncertain. Germline assignment: CDR1 SGHVS and CDR2 FQNEAQ. The CDR3 is 16 residues long. V lost 4 bases, J lost 0 bases, and 10 bases lay in between. CDR3 amino acids: CASSWQEISGANVLTF. The CDR3 DNA follows: TGTGCCAGCAGCTGGCAGGAAATCTCTGGGGCCAACGTCCTGACTTTC. Supplemented by reference TRBV7-8 and TRBJ2-6, the full variable domain reads GAGVSQSPRYKVAKRGQDVALRCDPISGHVSLFWYQQALGQGPEFLTYFQNEAQLDKSGLPSDRFFAERPEGSVSTLKIQRTQQEDSAVYLCASSWQEISGANVLTFGAGSRLTVL.

This rearrangement joins TRBV10-1 to TRBJ2-3; TRBD2 matches at 11 bases. Per germline, CDR1 WNHNN and CDR2 SYGVQD (reference sequence). The CDR3 runs 18 residues. V shed 4 bases, J shed 4 bases, and the junction held 13 bases outside the gene matches. CDR3 bases: TGCGCCAGCAGTGGGGTGGAGACTAGCGGGAAATCCGCAGATACGCAGTATTTT. This codes for CASSGVETSGKSADTQYF.

The chain combines TRBV27 with TRBJ2-7; 7 nucleotides match TRBD2. The CDR3 is 14 residues long. CDR1 MNHEY and CDR2 SMNVEV come from the germline V gene (reference sequence). The junction had 7 bases not matched to a gene; V was cut back by 3 bases and J by 5 bases. DNA for the CDR3: TGTGCCAGCAGTTTGGGACGCGGGAGCCACGAGCAGTACTTC. It is translated as CASSLGRGSHEQYF.

The V call is TRBV2, the J call TRBJ1-3, with D possibly being TRBD1 (5 bases). CDR1 SNHLY and CDR2 FYNNEI come from the germline V gene. V lost 6 bases and J lost 0, with 12 bases in between. The CDR3 loop spans 15 amino acids. CDR3 bases: TGTGCCAGCAGACCAGGGTATGCCTCTGGAAACACCATATATTTT. Its translation is CASRPGYASGNTIYF.

The chain couples TRBV29-1 to TRBJ1-1; 8 bases line up with TRBD1. Germline V gives CDR1 SQVTM, CDR2 ANQGSEA. Trimming removed 7 bases from V and 6 bases from J; junction bases left unmatched: 4. The length of the CDR3 is 11 residues. As DNA, the CDR3 is TGCAGCGCTGACAGGGGATCTGAAGCTTTCTTT. Translation gives CSADRGSEAFF.

This chain connects TRBV9 to TRBJ1-1; tentatively, D is TRBD1 (6 bases). The V gene's germline CDR1 is SGDLS and CDR2 YYNGEE. Trimming pared 0 bases from V and 4 bases from J, leaving 13 bases between. The CDR3 has 15 amino acids. The CDR3 protein is CASSVGRQGRTEAFF. The CDR3 region has the DNA TGTGCCAGCAGCGTAGGAAGGCAGGGGCGCACTGAAGCTTTCTTT.

V gene TRBV5-5 combines with J gene TRBJ2-7, with D hard to call. There are 15 residues in the CDR3. The germline V and J ends were trimmed by 3 bases and 4 bases, with 17 bases remaining between them. Per germline, CDR1 SGHKS and CDR2 YYEKEE (reference sequence). CDR3 region: CASSSNLLVTYEQYF. CDR3 coding DNA: TGTGCCAGCAGCTCAAACCTCCTAGTAACATACGAGCAGTACTTC. Variable domain in full (rest from reference TRBV5-5 and TRBJ2-7): DAGVTQSPTHLIKTRGQQVTLRCSPISGHKSVSWYQQVLGQGPQFIFQYYEKEERGRGNFPDRFSARQFPNYSSELNVNALLLGDSALYLCASSSNLLVTYEQYFGPGTRLTVT.